The clone carrying this T cell receptor beta chain was detected a few times. Measured with immunoSEQ multiplex PCR; TCRdb has only the in-frame clones, and not every one. Of over 150,000 clones listed, 90% to 95% are singletons. This CDR3 is 16 amino acids long. Germline V gene data show CDR1 as SGDLS and CDR2 as YYNGEE. V lost 3 bases and J lost 3; bases outside the gene matches: 9. These data originate in a study of control samples from healthy donors and cancer patients. Sequencing input: blood. The sequence was obtained from a young woman in good health. This sequence joins TRBV9 and TRBJ1-3, with 7 bases lining up with TRBD1. Here the CDR3 reads CASSGREGAGGNTIYF. In DNA form, the CDR3 reads TGTGCCAGCAGCGGTAGAGAGGGGGCGGGTGGAAACACCATATATTTT.